These T cell receptor beta chains were read from a single sample in a study of CD8 T cells in Susac syndrome. TCRdb redid the calling of the immunoSEQ multiplex PCR reads with MiXCR, one entry per CDR3 protein. The sample shows roughly 88,000 distinct CDR3 sequences, about 96% of them seen only once. Sequencing used CD8+ T cells from PBMCs. The origin of the receptors is a human donor with Susac syndrome. CDR3s include the opening cysteine and the closing phenylalanine or tryptophan. Not all rows give a size; the values are once, few, many and, for expanded clones, a class.

CASSPTSGSIFETQYF,TRBV7-9,once
CASSPRRGPSYNEQFF,TRBV6-1,-
CASSGEGLDAPDTQYF,TRBV13,-
CASSLVPGELFF,TRBV7-2,-
CASSREMNTEAFF,TRBV9,-
CASSSTTGGQYF,TRBV13,-
CASSSGGYNEQFF,TRBV19,-
CASSLEMVADTQYF,TRBV5-1,-
CASSASGEQYF,TRBV2,once
CASSLAPGGVGYGYTF,TRBV7-8,-
CASSSETSGFNEQFF,TRBV9,-
CASNTFDGSSGANVLTF,TRBV7-2,-
CASSTGPDSGNTIYF,TRBV7-8,-
CAWSSPGLPYEQYF,TRBV30,-
CASSFLDAYEQYF,TRBV28,-
CASSPEGVEAETQYF,TRBV18,-
CAWGVTDQFF,TRBV7-9,-
CASSPRGALTDTQYF,TRBV7-9,-
CASSQVWGDEQYF,TRBV14,-
CASSLGDSTYEQYF,TRBV5-1,-
CSATFHLYNEQFF,TRBV20-1,-
CASSVGDRGLGYTF,TRBV9,-
CASSPPAGASYNEQFF,TRBV7-9,-
CATSDPDTQETQYF,TRBV24-1,-
CSARSREVGRNEQFF,TRBV20-1,-
CASSQAGQSNSPLHF,TRBV4-3,-
CASSPRTGGMGTQYF,TRBV12-3/TRBV12-4,-
CSVEGETGTGELFF,TRBV29-1,-
CAWSVGDILEQYF,TRBV30,-
CASQPSSGANVLTF,TRBV7-9,-
CATLEGQGGGEQYF,TRBV15,few
CASSGPAGTQYF,TRBV19,once
CASSLAGNRLGTEAFF,TRBV7-9,-
CSARDFRQANTEAFF,TRBV20-1,-